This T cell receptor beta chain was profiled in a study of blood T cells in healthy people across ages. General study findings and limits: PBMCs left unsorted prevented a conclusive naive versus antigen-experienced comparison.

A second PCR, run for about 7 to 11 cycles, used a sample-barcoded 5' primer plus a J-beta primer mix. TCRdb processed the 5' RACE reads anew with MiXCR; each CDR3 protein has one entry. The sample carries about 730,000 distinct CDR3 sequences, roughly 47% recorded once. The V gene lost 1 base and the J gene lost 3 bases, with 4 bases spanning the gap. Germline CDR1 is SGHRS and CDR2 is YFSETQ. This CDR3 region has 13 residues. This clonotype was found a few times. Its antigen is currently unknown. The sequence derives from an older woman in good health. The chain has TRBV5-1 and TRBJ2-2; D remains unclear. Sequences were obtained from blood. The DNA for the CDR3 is TGCGCCAGCAGCTTGTCGGACACCGGGGAGCTGTTTTTT. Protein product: CASSLSDTGELFF.